This T cell receptor (beta chain) was retrieved from a study of blood T cell repertoires in COVID-19. Study-level background: PBMCs, B-cell-depleted T cells, or T cells were the source of the cDNA or gDNA that made up the material.

Recovery among Cohort 3 donors was established by two negative PCRs, clearance, or symptom resolution. V was shortened by 5 bases and J by 3 bases, with 17 bases between the two germline ends. Germline loops: CDR1 SNHLY, CDR2 FYNNEI. The CDR3 consists of 15 residues. Clones were read by immunoSEQ multiplex PCR, and TCRdb kept only the in-frame ones, dropping some. The repertoire holds approximately 470,000 clones, with roughly 87% as singletons. This sequence was found in a woman between 18 and 30 years old who had recovered from COVID-19. The chain is built from TRBV2 and TRBJ2-7; D might be TRBD2 (6 bases). Sequenced: PBMCs or T cells enriched from blood (not recorded which). The DNA of the CDR3 is TGTGCCAGCAGTCCTAAGGTGGGCGGGGTCTACGAGCAGTACTTC. Translated: CASSPKVGGVYEQYF.